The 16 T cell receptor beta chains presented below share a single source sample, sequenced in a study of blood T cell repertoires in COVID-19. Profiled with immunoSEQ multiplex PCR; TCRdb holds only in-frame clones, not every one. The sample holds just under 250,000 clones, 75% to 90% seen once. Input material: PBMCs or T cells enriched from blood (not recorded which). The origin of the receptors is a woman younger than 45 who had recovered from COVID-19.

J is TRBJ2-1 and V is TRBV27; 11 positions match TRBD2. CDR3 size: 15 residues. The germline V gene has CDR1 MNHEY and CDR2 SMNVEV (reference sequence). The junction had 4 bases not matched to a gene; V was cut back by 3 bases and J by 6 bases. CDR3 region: CASSLGGLAANEQFF. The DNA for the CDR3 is TGTGCCAGCAGTTTGGGGGGACTAGCGGCCAATGAGCAGTTCTTC.

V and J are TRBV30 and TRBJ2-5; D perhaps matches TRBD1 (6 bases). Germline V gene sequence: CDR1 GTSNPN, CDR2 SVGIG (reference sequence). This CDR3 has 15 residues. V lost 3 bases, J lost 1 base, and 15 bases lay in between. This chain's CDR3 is CAWRQGQGPQETQYF. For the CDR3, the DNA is TGTGCCTGGAGACAGGGTCAGGGGCCCCAAGAGACCCAGTACTTC.

CDR3 sequence: CASTSARGIYGYTF. CDR3 bases: TGTGCCAGCACCTCCGCCCGGGGGATCTATGGCTACACCTTC. V and J are TRBV28 and TRBJ1-2; the D gene is possibly TRBD1 (5 bases). This CDR3 has 14 residues. Germline CDR1 reads MDHEN; CDR2 reads SYDVKM. V lost 7 bases and J 4 bases, leaving 16 bases between the germline ends.

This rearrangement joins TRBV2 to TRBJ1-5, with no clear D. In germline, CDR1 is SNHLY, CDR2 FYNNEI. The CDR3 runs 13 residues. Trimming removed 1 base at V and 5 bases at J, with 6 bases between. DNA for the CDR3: TGTGCCAGCAGTGAAGTGCGAGATCAGCCCCAGCATTTT. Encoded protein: CASSEVRDQPQHF.

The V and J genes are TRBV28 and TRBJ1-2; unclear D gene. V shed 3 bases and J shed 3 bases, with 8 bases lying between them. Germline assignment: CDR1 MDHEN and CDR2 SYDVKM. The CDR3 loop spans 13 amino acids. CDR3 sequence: CASSLERYYGYTF. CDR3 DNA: TGTGCCAGCAGTTTGGAGCGCTACTATGGCTACACCTTC.

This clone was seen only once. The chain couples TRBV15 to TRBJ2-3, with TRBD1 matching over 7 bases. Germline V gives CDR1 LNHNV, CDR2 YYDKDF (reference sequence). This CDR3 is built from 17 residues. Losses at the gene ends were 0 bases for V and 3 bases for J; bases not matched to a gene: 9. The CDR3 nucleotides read TGTGCCACCAGCAGAGATCTCAAACAGGGGTTAACAGATACGCAGTATTTT. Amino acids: CATSRDLKQGLTDTQYF. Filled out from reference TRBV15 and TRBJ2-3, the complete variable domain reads DAMVIQNPRYQVTQFGKPVTLSCSQTLNHNVMYWYQQKSSQAPKLLFHYYDKDFNNEADTPDNFQSRRPNTSFCFLDIRSPGLGDTAMYLCATSRDLKQGLTDTQYFGPGTRLTVL.

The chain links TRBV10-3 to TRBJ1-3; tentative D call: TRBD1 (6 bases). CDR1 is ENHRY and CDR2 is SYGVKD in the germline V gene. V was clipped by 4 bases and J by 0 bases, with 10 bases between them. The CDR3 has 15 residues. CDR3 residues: CAISGQDLSGNTIYF. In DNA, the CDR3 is TGTGCCATCAGTGGACAGGACCTCTCTGGAAACACCATATATTTT.

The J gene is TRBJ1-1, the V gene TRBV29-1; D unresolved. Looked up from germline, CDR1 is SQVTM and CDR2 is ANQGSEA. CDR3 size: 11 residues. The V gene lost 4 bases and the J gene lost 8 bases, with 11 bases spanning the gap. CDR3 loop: CSVGLTGEAFF. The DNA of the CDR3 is TGCAGCGTTGGTCTGACGGGGGAAGCTTTCTTT.

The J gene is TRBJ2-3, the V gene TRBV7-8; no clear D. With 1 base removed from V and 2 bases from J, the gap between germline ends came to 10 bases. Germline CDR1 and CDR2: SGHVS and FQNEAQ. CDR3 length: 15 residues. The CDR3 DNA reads TGTGCCAGCAGCTTAGAAATCTCTCTCACAGATACGCAGTATTTT. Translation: CASSLEISLTDTQYF.

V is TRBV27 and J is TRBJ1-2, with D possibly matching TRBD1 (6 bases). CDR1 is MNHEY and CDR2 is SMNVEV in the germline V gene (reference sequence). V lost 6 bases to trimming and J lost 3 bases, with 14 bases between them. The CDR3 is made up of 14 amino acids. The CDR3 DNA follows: TGTGCCAGCAGACCTACAGGGTCCTACTATGGCTACACCTTC. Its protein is CASRPTGSYYGYTF.

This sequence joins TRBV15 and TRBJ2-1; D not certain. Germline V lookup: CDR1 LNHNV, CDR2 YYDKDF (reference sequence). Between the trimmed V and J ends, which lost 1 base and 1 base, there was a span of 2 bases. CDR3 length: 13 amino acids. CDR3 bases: TGTGCCACCAGCAGAGCGTCCTACAATGAGCAGTTCTTC. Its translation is CATSRASYNEQFF. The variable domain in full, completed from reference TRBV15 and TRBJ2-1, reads DAMVIQNPRYQVTQFGKPVTLSCSQTLNHNVMYWYQQKSSQAPKLLFHYYDKDFNNEADTPDNFQSRRPNTSFCFLDIRSPGLGDTAMYLCATSRASYNEQFFGPGTRLTVL.

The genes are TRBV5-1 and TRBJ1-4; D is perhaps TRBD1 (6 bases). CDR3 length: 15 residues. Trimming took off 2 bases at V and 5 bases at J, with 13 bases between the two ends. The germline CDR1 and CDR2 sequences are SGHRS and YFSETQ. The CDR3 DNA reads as TGCGCCAGCAGCTTACTGGGGGCAGAGAATGAAAAACTGTTTTTT. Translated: CASSLLGAENEKLFF.

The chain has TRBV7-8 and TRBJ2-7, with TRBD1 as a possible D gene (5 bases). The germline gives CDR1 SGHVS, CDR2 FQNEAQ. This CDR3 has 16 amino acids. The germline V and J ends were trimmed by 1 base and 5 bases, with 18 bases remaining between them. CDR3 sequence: CASSLVWTMISHEQYF. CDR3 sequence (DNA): TGTGCCAGCAGCTTAGTCTGGACAATGATCTCTCACGAGCAGTACTTC.

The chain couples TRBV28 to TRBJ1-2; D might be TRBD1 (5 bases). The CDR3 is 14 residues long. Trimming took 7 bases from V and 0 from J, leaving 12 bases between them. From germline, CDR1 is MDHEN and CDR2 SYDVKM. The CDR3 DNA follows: TGTGCCAGCATGCCGCAGGGTCCTAACTATGGCTACACCTTC. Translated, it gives CASMPQGPNYGYTF.

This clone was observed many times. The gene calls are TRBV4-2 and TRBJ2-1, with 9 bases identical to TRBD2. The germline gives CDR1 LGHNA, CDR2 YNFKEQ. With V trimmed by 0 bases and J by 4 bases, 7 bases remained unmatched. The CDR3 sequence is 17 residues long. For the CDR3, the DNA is TGTGCCAGCAGCCAAGAGGGGGCGGGAGGGCCATACAATGAGCAGTTCTTC. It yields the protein CASSQEGAGGPYNEQFF.

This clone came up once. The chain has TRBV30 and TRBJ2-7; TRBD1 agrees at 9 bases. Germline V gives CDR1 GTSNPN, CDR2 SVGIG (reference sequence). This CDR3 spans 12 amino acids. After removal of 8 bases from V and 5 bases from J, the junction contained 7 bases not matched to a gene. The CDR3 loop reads CAGDRGKNEQYF. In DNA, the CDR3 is TGTGCCGGCGACAGGGGGAAGAACGAGCAGTACTTC.